This T cell receptor beta chain was recorded in a study of early T cells in non-severe SARS-CoV-2 infection. The CDR3 runs to 18 residues. Germline CDR1 and CDR2: SEHNR and FQNEAQ (reference sequence). After removal of 5 bases from V and 0 bases from J, the junction contained 7 bases not matched to a gene. Individual cDNA molecules received unique molecular identifiers. One entry per CDR3 protein results from TCRdb running MiXCR on the 5' RACE reads. This repertoire shows tens of thousands of distinct CDR3 sequences, approximately 10% found once; its top ten account for 5% to 8%. This clonotype was detected ten times or more.

Sequenced: whole blood. The chain recombines TRBV7-9 with TRBJ2-6, with TRBD1 identical over 10 bases. This TCR came from an adult who was a healthcare worker with PCR-confirmed SARS-CoV-2 infection or an uninfected control (not recorded which). In DNA form, the CDR3 reads TGTGCCAGCAGCCCGGACAGGGGGTCGCCCTCTGGGGCCAACGTCCTGACTTTC. Translation: CASSPDRGSPSGANVLTF.